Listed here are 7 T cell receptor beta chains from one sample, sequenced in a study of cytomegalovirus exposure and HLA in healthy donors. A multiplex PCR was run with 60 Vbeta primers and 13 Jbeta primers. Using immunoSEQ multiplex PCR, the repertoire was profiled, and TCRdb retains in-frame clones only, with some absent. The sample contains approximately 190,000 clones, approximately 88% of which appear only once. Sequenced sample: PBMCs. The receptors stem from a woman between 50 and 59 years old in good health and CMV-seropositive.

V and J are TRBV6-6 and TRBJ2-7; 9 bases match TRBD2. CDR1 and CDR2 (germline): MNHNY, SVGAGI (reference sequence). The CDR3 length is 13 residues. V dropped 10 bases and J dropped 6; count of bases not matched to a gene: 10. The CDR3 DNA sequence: TGTGCCACTGATAGGCGGGGGGGCGGCGAGCAGTACTTC. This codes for CATDRRGGGEQYF.

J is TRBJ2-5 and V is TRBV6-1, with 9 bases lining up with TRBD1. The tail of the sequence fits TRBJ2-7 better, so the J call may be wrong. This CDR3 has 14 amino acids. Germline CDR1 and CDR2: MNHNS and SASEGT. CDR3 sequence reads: CASSEMDRGYEQYF. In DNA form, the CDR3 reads TGTGCCAGCAGTGAAATGGACAGGGGCTACGAGCAGTACTTC.

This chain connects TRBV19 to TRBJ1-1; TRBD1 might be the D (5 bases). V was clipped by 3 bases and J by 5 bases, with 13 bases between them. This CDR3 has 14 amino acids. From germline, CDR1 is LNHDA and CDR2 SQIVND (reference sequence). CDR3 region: CASSIQGIRTEAFF. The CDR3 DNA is TGTGCCAGTAGTATCCAGGGAATTCGGACTGAAGCTTTCTTT.

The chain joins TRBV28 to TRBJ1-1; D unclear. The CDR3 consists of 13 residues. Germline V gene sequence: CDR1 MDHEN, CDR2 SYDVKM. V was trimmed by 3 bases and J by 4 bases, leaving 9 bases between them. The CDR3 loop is CASSLITFTEAFF. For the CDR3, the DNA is TGTGCCAGCAGTTTGATTACTTTCACTGAAGCTTTCTTT.

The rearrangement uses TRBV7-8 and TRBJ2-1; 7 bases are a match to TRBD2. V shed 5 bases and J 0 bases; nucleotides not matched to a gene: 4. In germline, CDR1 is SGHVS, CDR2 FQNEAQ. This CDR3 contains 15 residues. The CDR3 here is CASSALADSYNEQFF. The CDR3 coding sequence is TGTGCCAGCAGCGCCCTAGCGGACTCCTACAATGAGCAGTTCTTC.

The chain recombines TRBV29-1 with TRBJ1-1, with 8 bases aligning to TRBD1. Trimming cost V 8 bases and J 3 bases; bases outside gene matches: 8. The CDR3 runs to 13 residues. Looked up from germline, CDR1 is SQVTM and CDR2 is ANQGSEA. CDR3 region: CSLTGGQDTEAFF. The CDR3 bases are TGCAGCTTAACAGGGGGACAGGACACTGAAGCTTTCTTT. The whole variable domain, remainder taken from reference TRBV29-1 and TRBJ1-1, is SAVISQKPSRDICQRGTSLTIQCQVDSQVTMMFWYRQQPGQSLTLIATANQGSEATYESGFVIDKFPISRPNLTFSTLTVSNMSPEDSSIYLCSLTGGQDTEAFFGQGTRLTVV.

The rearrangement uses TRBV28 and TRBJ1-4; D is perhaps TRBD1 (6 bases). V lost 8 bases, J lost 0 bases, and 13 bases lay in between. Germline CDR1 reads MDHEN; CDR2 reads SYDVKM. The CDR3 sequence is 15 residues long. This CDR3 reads CASLRRQATNEKLFF. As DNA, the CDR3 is TGTGCCAGCCTCAGAAGACAGGCAACTAATGAAAAACTGTTTTTT.